What follows are 4 T cell receptor beta chains derived from one specimen sequenced in a study of cytomegalovirus exposure and HLA in healthy donors. PCR amplification relied on 60 Vbeta primers (plus 13 Jbeta primers). Profiled with immunoSEQ multiplex PCR; TCRdb holds only in-frame clones, not every one. Of about 140,000 clones listed, roughly 80% were seen once; the top ten hold more than 2.5%. Sequenced sample: PBMCs. Receptor source: a man aged 35-49 years in good health and CMV-seronegative.

The genes are TRBV7-8 and TRBJ2-2; 7 nucleotides agree with TRBD1. The CDR3 consists of 13 residues. J gave up 6 bases and V 3 bases, and 1 base lay outside the gene matches. In germline, CDR1 is SGHVS, CDR2 FQNEAQ. CDR3 region: CASSFDRAGELFF. CDR3 nucleotide sequence: TGTGCCAGCAGCTTTGACAGGGCCGGGGAGCTGTTTTTT.

The chain uses TRBV30 and TRBJ1-3; D is ambiguous. This CDR3 has 17 amino acids. Looked up from germline, CDR1 is GTSNPN and CDR2 is SVGIG (reference sequence). V lost 5 bases, J lost 0 bases, and 20 bases lay in between. In nucleotides, the CDR3 is TGTGCCTGGCCCCACAGCTACTCTCCCCGCTCTGGAAACACCATATATTTT. It is translated as CAWPHSYSPRSGNTIYF.

Points on this clone: Other nucleotide sequences in the sample specify the same CDR3. The chain has TRBV4-1 and TRBJ2-7, with TRBD2 as a possible D gene (5 bases). V lost 0 bases and J 1 base, leaving 7 bases between the germline ends. The CDR3 consists of 14 residues. Germline-derived CDR1 and CDR2 are MGHRA and YSYEKL. CDR3 DNA: TGCGCCAGCAGCCAAGATCCGGGGTCCTACGAGCAGTACTTC. This encodes CASSQDPGSYEQYF.

The chain uses TRBV6-1 and TRBJ1-5, with D possibly TRBD1 on 6 matching bases. The V end was cut by 6 bases, the J end by 2 bases, with 11 bases between. The length of the CDR3 is 14 residues. The germline gives CDR1 MNHNS, CDR2 SASEGT. CDR3 protein: CASRATGGNQPQHF. The DNA for the CDR3 is TGTGCCAGCAGGGCGACAGGAGGCAATCAGCCCCAGCATTTT.